These T cell receptor beta chains were read from a single sample in a study of blood T cell repertoires in COVID-19. TCRdb keeps only in-frame clones here, not all; method: immunoSEQ multiplex PCR. The sample gives tens of thousands of clones, approximately 91% of which show up once; roughly 7.7% is in the top ten. Sequencing was carried out using peripheral blood. The receptors were gathered from a woman in her sixties or seventies with active COVID-19. CDR3s include the opening cysteine and the closing phenylalanine or tryptophan. A D gene is named only where the DNA matches it firmly. Clone sizes are given selectively: once, few, many, or a class where the clone is expanded.

j_gene: TRBJ1-3
abundance: NA
v_gene: TRBV19
d_gene: NA
CDR3nt: TGTGCCAGTAGTCGGAGCTCAGGGCTCGGAAACACCATATATTTT
CDR3aa: CASSRSSGLGNTIYF

j_gene: TRBJ1-1
abundance: NA
v_gene: TRBV30
d_gene: NA
CDR3nt: TGTGCCTGGACAGACTTTTCTAACACTGAAGCTTTCTTT
CDR3aa: CAWTDFSNTEAFF

j_gene: TRBJ1-2
abundance: NA
v_gene: TRBV6-6
d_gene: NA
CDR3nt: TGTGCCAGCAGTTACGAGCGGGGGTATAGCTACACCTTC
CDR3aa: CASSYERGYSYTF

j_gene: TRBJ2-7
abundance: NA
v_gene: TRBV19
d_gene: NA
CDR3nt: TGTGCCAGTAGTAAGGTGGGCTTTAGCTCCTACGAGCAGTACTTC
CDR3aa: CASSKVGFSSYEQYF

j_gene: TRBJ1-5
abundance: NA
v_gene: TRBV28
d_gene: NA
CDR3nt: TGTGCCAGCAGTTTGGGAGGGGGGAATCAGCCCCAGCATTTT
CDR3aa: CASSLGGGNQPQHF

j_gene: TRBJ2-1
abundance: NA
v_gene: TRBV9
d_gene: NA
CDR3nt: TGTGCCAGCAGCGCCCTGAACCCAGATTACAATGAGCAGTTCTTC
CDR3aa: CASSALNPDYNEQFF

j_gene: TRBJ2-5
abundance: NA
v_gene: TRBV2
d_gene: TRBD2
CDR3nt: TGTGCCAGCACTGGGACTAGCAAAGAGACCCAGTACTTC
CDR3aa: CASTGTSKETQYF

j_gene: TRBJ2-5
abundance: NA
v_gene: TRBV15
d_gene: TRBD2
CDR3nt: TGTGCCACCAGCAGACAGGGAGGGCAAGAGACCCAGTACTTC
CDR3aa: CATSRQGGQETQYF

j_gene: TRBJ1-2
abundance: NA
v_gene: TRBV6-5
d_gene: TRBD1
CDR3nt: TGTGCCAGCAGTTACGAGACAGGGTTGGGCTATGGCTACACCTTC
CDR3aa: CASSYETGLGYGYTF

j_gene: TRBJ2-3
abundance: NA
v_gene: TRBV5-1
d_gene: NA
CDR3nt: TGCGCCAGCAGAGACGATGGCAGGCGCAGCACAGATACGCAGTATTTT
CDR3aa: CASRDDGRRSTDTQYF

j_gene: TRBJ2-3
abundance: NA
v_gene: TRBV10-2
d_gene: TRBD2
CDR3nt: TGCGCCAGCAGAAAACGGGGGGGCGGCACAGATACGCAGTATTTT
CDR3aa: CASRKRGGGTDTQYF

j_gene: TRBJ1-6
abundance: NA
v_gene: TRBV5-1
d_gene: TRBD1
CDR3nt: TGCGCCAGCAGCCCGGGACAGGTGGACAATTCACCCCTCCACTTT
CDR3aa: CASSPGQVDNSPLHF

j_gene: TRBJ2-7
abundance: once
v_gene: TRBV2
d_gene: TRBD2
CDR3nt: TGTGCCAGCAGGGAACTAGCGGGAGTTGGCGAGCAGTACTTC
CDR3aa: CASRELAGVGEQYF